This TCR beta chain originates from a study of long-term antiretroviral therapy in people with HIV (dated by TCRdb to 2022 to 2024). With respect to the entire study: Collection of the earliest samples took place about a decade ahead of the 2015 WHO recommendation for immediate ART, at a time when ART was typically delayed until CD4 counts fell. A total of 150 to 200 cryopreserved PBMC samples came from roughly 30 adults with confirmed HIV infection and were collected serially over a mean of approximately six years (range 1-12). Of the 30 participants with HIV, ten to eleven were female. Test extractions of a monoclonal T-cell line alongside 33 polyclonal samples showed no cross-contamination during QIAcube processing. Whether ART initiation and durable HIV suppression were associated with changes in peripheral blood TRB repertoire composition and diversity was tested in a retrospective serial study.

The immunoSEQ hsTCRB v3.0 assay was used at survey level resolution for TRB variable region sequencing. TRB sequencing targeted a depth of about 35,000-50,000 T-cell genomes per sample. An Illumina MiSeq with a v3 150-cycle kit was used to sequence the pooled TRB libraries. The paper's processing steps were these. Repertoire analysis was run in R within a reproducible Nextflow workflow that covered QC, data transformation and analysis. LymphoSeq2, an R package for exploring AIRR-Seq data, was used to implement the custom analyses. A handful of samples that produced fewer than 5000 total TRB sequences were removed, so 200 or so HIV repertoires were analyzed. Among the roughly 200 retained HIV repertoires, about 57 were collected before ART initiation and 120 to 140 after ART initiation. Repertoires were downsampled to 5000 TRB nucleotide sequences, with summary statistics averaged over 100 downsampling iterations. TRB sequences were retained for analysis only if CDR3 regions of at least seven amino acids were present. Two measures captured diversity: a Shannon entropy-derived clonality score and the Gini coefficient. In repertoire networks, the top 5000 CDR3 amino acid sequences were linked whenever an edit distance of one separated two sequences. For TRB CDR3 amino acid sequences, GLIPH2 was used to predict antigen specificity groups and MHC restriction. To flag known associations with CMV, EBV, HIV or tissue antigens, CDR3 amino acid sequences were compared against VDJdb and McPAS-TCR. Pre-ART, post-ART and control groups were compared with Wilcoxon signed-rank tests and Holm-Bonferroni correction. TCRdb carries this immuneACCESS record with in-frame sequences only. Its versions omit some clonotypes, under half of them owing to an unresolved V gene in the studies checked, with the rest unexplained. Clone size and V and J calls were adopted from that table, with D and trimming inferred from the DNA. The sample contains tens of thousands of clones, about 95% of them found a single time. The ten largest clonotypes hold 2% to 2.5% of the sample.

To be included, a participant needed at least one PBMC sample from before ART initiation plus at least two post-ART samples. Every participant with HIV received treatment in the United States of America. Before DNA extraction, cryopreserved samples containing 1-10 million PBMC were thawed and washed. At the time of the earliest PBMC sample for each participant with HIV, ages ranged from about 20 to 55 years. Per participant, PBMC samples came from 1-4 timepoints prior to ART initiation and 2-8 timepoints following ART initiation, for a median of 7 samples. Serial HIV viral load, CD4+ T-cell count, ART history and demographic data were obtained for every participant. A Qiagen kit on a QIAcube was used to extract genomic DNA from unsorted PBMC, with samples processed in batches of 12. With regard to this clone: What antigen it recognizes has not been identified. No qualities accompany the bases; no much larger clone lies one base away.

The investigation overall reported the following: Limited PBMC availability meant only the TCR beta chain was sequenced, without alpha chain pairing. The samples were dated from about 2003 to 2017, and the ART regimens that were used may be less effective than current ART regimens. No data were available on ART adherence, viral resistance or therapy changes, limiting inferences about post-ART repertoire changes. ART initiation was associated with a significant increase in TRB diversity, but diversity stayed significantly below transplant donor controls even after long-term ART. CDR3 length ranges in HIV repertoires were narrower than in controls, and network structure suggested an antigen-experienced repertoire with only a slight naive shift after ART. Unsorted PBMC were profiled instead of sorted CD4+ and CD8+ T cells because pre-ART samples had limited cell numbers. At every time point, the repertoire was dominated by expanded TRB clones first identified before ART initiation, although this dominance fluctuated and, in many PLHIV, declined after ART.

Its CDR3 holds 13 amino acids, cysteine through phenylalanine. Just CDR3 DNA is preserved here, 39 bases in frame from base 1. The germline V gene gives CDR1 as SNHLY and CDR2 as FYNNEI. Trimming costs V 1 base and J 6 bases, and their ends lie 8 bases apart. The rearranged segments are TRBV2 and TRBJ2-3; no D segment can be confidently identified. The origin of this receptor is a young man with HIV. Specimen: unsorted PBMCs, collected roughly 6.4 years after starting antiretroviral therapy. The CDR3 reads CASSEGLPDTQYF. DNA sequence: TGTGCCAGCAGTGAAGGTCTCCCTGATACGCAGTATTTT.